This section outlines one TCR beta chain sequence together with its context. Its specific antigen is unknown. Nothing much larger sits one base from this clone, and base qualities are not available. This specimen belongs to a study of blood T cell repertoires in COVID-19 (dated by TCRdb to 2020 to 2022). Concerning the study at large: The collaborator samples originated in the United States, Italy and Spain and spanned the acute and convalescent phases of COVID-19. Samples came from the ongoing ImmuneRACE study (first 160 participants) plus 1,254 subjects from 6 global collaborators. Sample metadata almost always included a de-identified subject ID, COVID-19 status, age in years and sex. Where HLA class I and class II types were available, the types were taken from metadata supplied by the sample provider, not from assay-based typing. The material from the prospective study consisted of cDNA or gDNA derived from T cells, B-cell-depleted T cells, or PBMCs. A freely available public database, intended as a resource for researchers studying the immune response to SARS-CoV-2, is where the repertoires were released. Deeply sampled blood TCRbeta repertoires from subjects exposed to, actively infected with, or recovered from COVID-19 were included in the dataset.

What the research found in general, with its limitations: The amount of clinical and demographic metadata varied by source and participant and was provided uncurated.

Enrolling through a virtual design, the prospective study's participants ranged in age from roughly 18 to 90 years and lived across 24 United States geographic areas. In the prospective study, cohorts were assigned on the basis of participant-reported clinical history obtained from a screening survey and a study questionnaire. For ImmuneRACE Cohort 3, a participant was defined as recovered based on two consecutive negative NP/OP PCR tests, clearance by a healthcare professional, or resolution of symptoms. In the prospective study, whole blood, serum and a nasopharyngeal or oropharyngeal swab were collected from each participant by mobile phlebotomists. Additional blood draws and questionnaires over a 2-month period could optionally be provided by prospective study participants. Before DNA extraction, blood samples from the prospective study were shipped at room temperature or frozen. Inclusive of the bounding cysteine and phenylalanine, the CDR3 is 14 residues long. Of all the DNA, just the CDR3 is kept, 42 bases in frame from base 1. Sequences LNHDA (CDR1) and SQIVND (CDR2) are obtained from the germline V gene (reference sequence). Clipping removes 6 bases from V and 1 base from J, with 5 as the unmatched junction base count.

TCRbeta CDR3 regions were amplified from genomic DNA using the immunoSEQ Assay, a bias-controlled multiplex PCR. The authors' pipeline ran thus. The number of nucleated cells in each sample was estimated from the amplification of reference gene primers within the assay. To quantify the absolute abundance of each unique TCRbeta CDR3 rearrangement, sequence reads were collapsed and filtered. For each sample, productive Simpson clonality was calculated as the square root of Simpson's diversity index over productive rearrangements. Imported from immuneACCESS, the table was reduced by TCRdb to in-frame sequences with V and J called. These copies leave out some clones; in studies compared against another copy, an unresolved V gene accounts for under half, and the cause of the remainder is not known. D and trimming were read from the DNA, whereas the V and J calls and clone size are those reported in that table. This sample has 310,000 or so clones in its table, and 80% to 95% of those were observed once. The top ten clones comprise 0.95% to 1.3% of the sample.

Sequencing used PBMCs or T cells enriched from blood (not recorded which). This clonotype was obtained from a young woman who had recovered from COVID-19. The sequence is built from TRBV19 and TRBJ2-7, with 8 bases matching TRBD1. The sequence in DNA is TGTGCCAGTAGACCGGGACAGGAGTCCTACGAGCAGTACTTC. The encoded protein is CASRPGQESYEQYF.